What follows are 15 T cell receptor beta chains derived from one specimen sequenced in a study of T cell responses to AZD1222 COVID-19 vaccine. The data were produced by immunoSEQ multiplex PCR, yet TCRdb's version contains in-frame clones alone and is incomplete. The sample has about 120,000 clones, roughly 87% seen once; the top ten hold 6.5% to 9.5%. The material was peripheral blood, obtained on day 0 of AZD1222 vaccination. The receptors were sampled from an adult in good health.

This sequence joins TRBV28 and TRBJ2-2; 9 bases map to TRBD2. The CDR3 spans 16 residues. V was clipped by 2 bases and J by 7 bases; unmatched bases: 8. CDR1 and CDR2 (germline): MDHEN, SYDVKM. The chain's CDR3 is CASSLAGGSFNGELFF. CDR3 coding DNA: TGTGCCAGCAGTTTAGCGGGGGGGTCCTTTAACGGGGAGCTGTTTTTT.

The V call is TRBV7-9, the J call TRBJ2-7; 10 bases fit TRBD1. J lost 1 base, V lost 3 bases, and 3 bases had no gene match. Germline V gene lookup returns CDR1 SEHNR and CDR2 FQNEAQ (reference sequence). This CDR3 is built from 15 residues. CDR3 sequence reads: CASSFEDRGSYEQYF. The CDR3 nucleotides read TGTGCCAGCAGCTTCGAGGACAGGGGGTCCTACGAGCAGTACTTC.

V and J are TRBV19 and TRBJ2-7; perhaps D is TRBD1 or TRBD2 (7 bases each). This CDR3 is built from 14 residues. The V end lost 9 bases, the J end lost 4 bases, and 19 bases lay between the germline ends. The V gene's germline CDR1 is LNHDA and CDR2 SQIVND (reference sequence). CDR3 in amino acids: CARRGGQLIYEQYF. CDR3 bases: TGTGCCAGGAGGGGGGGACAGTTAATATACGAGCAGTACTTC.

A few counts support this clone. V gene TRBV11-2 combines with J gene TRBJ2-1; a weak D match, TRBD1 (6 bases). This CDR3 is 13 amino acids long. V lost 0 bases, J lost 8 bases, and 8 bases lay in between. CDR1 is SGHAT and CDR2 is FQNNGV in the germline V gene. The chain's CDR3 is CASSLDGGYEQFF. The CDR3 DNA reads TGTGCCAGCAGCTTAGATGGGGGCTATGAGCAGTTCTTC.

Ten or more counts support this clone. The chain combines TRBV9 with TRBJ1-6; no reliable D call. Trimming stripped 0 bases from V and 11 bases from J, with 6 bases between. The CDR3 covers 12 residues. CDR1 is SGDLS and CDR2 is YYNGEE in the germline V gene. CDR3 sequence (DNA): TGTGCCAGCAGCGTAGGTGTACCACCCCTCCACTTT. This codes for CASSVGVPPLHF. Full variable domain (remainder filled in from reference TRBV9 and TRBJ1-6): DSGVTQTPKHLITATGQRVTLRCSPRSGDLSVYWYQQSLDQGLQFLIQYYNGEERAKGNILERFSAQQFPDLHSELNLSSLELGDSALYFCASSVGVPPLHFGNGTRLTVT.

The V call is TRBV2, the J call TRBJ1-5; D possibly corresponds to TRBD1 (5 bases). V was pared by 3 bases and J by 4 bases, with 13 bases between. Germline assignment: CDR1 SNHLY and CDR2 FYNNEI. The CDR3 covers 15 residues. CDR3 amino acids: CASSEGRRGNQPQHF. The CDR3, as DNA: TGTGCCAGCAGTGAGGGGCGACGGGGTAATCAGCCCCAGCATTTT.

J is TRBJ1-6 and V is TRBV5-1; TRBD1 agrees at 7 bases. The V gene end was trimmed by 4 bases and the J gene end by 7 bases; junction bases not matched to a gene: 8. Germline V gene data show CDR1 as SGHRS and CDR2 as YFSETQ. The CDR3 is 15 residues long. As DNA, the CDR3 is TGCGCCAGCAGCGCCCGGACAGGCGCCAATTCACCCCTCCACTTT. As protein: CASSARTGANSPLHF.

The chain uses TRBV12-5 and TRBJ1-1, with 10 bases matching TRBD1. The CDR3 is 17 amino acids. From germline, CDR1 is LGHNT and CDR2 FRNRAP. The J segment lost 1 base and the V segment lost 7 bases, leaving 12 bases of the junction unmatched. The CDR3: CASVPGQGTPRNTEAFF. CDR3 DNA sequence: TGTGCTAGTGTTCCGGGACAGGGGACGCCCAGGAACACTGAAGCTTTCTTT. Supplemented by reference TRBV12-5 and TRBJ1-1, the full variable domain reads DARVTQTPRHKVTEMGQEVTMRCQPILGHNTVFWYRQTMMQGLELLAYFRNRAPLDDSGMPKDRFSAEMPDATLATLKIQPSEPRDSAVYFCASVPGQGTPRNTEAFFGQGTRLTVV.

The V gene is TRBV5-6, the J gene TRBJ1-5; 8 nucleotides line up with TRBD1. This CDR3 contains 14 residues. CDR1 and CDR2 from the germline V gene are SGHDT and YYEEEE. Trimming at V came to 6 bases and at J to 2 bases, leaving 4 bases not matched to a gene. The CDR3: CASTLGQGNQPQHF. As DNA, the CDR3 is TGTGCCAGCACCCTGGGACAGGGCAATCAGCCCCAGCATTTT.

This clone was seen a few times. The CDR3 region is CASSLGLAGGNEQFF. DNA of the CDR3: TGTGCCAGCAGCTTAGGGCTAGCGGGGGGGAATGAGCAGTTCTTC. The chain employs TRBV13 and TRBJ2-1; 12 bases align to TRBD2. There are 15 residues in the CDR3. The junction had 1 base not matched to a gene; V was cut back by 0 bases and J by 7 bases. Germline V gives CDR1 PRHDT, CDR2 FYEKMQ (reference sequence).

The chain links TRBV19 to TRBJ2-7; D uncertain. The CDR3 length is 13 residues. From germline, CDR1 is LNHDA and CDR2 SQIVND (reference sequence). Trimming cost V 3 bases and J 6 bases, with 12 bases left between them. The CDR3 DNA reads as TGTGCCAGTAGTATCGGTAGGGCAAGCGAGCAGTACTTC. Its translation is CASSIGRASEQYF.

The V gene is TRBV27, the J gene TRBJ1-6; the D is unclear. The CDR3 runs 14 residues. Looked up from germline, CDR1 is MNHEY and CDR2 is SMNVEV (reference sequence). Trimming left V 8 bases short and J 6 bases short, with 14 bases between. CDR3 amino acids: CASRVDLSNSPLHF. For the CDR3, the DNA is TGTGCCAGCCGCGTCGACCTGAGTAATTCACCCCTCCACTTT.

The chain links TRBV5-1 to TRBJ2-7; the D gene is possibly TRBD2 (6 bases). This CDR3 is 13 amino acids long. Germline V gene data show CDR1 as SGHRS and CDR2 as YFSETQ. The V end was cut by 2 bases, the J end by 5 bases, with 11 bases between. The CDR3 DNA is TGCGCCAGCAGCTTCGGCCCGGGGGACGAGCAGTACTTC. As protein: CASSFGPGDEQYF. Using reference TRBV5-1 and TRBJ2-7 for the parts outside the CDR3, the full variable domain is KAGVTQTPRYLIKTRGQQVTLSCSPISGHRSVSWYQQTPGQGLQFLFEYFSETQRNKGNFPGRFSGRQFSNSRSEMNVSTLELGDSALYLCASSFGPGDEQYFGPGTRLTVT.

In its sample, this clone was seen a few times. The chain is built from TRBV7-9 and TRBJ1-2, with D possibly TRBD1 on 6 matching bases. CDR1 SEHNR and CDR2 FQNEAQ come from the germline V gene (reference sequence). The CDR3 covers 16 residues. V was cut by 2 bases and J by 4 bases, with 17 bases left in between. The CDR3 DNA reads TGTGCCAGCAGCTTAATGGGGGCGCGAAGAGGCTATGGCTACACCTTC. Protein: CASSLMGARRGYGYTF.

The J gene is TRBJ1-6, the V gene TRBV15; 7 nucleotides line up with TRBD1. This CDR3 is 14 amino acids long. Germline trimming cut 1 base from V and 11 bases from J; bases unmatched to any gene: 5. The germline gives CDR1 LNHNV, CDR2 YYDKDF (reference sequence). The CDR3 bases are TGTGCCACCAGCAGAGGACAGGGTGGGGCACCCCTCCACTTT. This translates into CATSRGQGGAPLHF.